The 27 T cell receptor beta chains below were found in one sample sequenced in a study of blood T cell repertoires in COVID-19. Libraries were prepared by immunoSEQ multiplex PCR; TCRdb keeps only in-frame clonotypes and omits some of them. The data show some 380,000 clones, about four fifths seen once. The sequenced material came from peripheral blood. These TCRs come from a human donor with acute or convalescent COVID-19. The donor label of this sample is uncertain.

This clone appeared a few times. This chain connects TRBV18 to TRBJ1-2; possible D gene TRBD1, 6 bases. The CDR3 consists of 16 residues. V was pared by 3 bases and J by 4 bases, with 18 bases between. Germline CDR1 and CDR2: KGHSH and LQKENI. CDR3 residues: CASSPIGQLNLYGYTF. The CDR3 DNA is TGTGCCAGCTCACCTATCGGACAGCTTAACCTCTATGGCTACACCTTC.

V is TRBV28 and J is TRBJ1-1, with D unclear. The CDR3 extends over 15 amino acids. Between the trimmed V and J ends, which lost 1 base and 3 bases, there was a span of 12 bases. Germline V gives CDR1 MDHEN, CDR2 SYDVKM. This CDR3 is CASSLLSRTYTEAFF. The CDR3 DNA sequence: TGTGCCAGCAGTTTATTGTCCAGGACTTACACTGAAGCTTTCTTT.

This chain links TRBV6-5 with TRBJ1-3; 9 bases are shared with TRBD1. The CDR3 length is 16 residues. CDR1 and CDR2 from the germline V gene are MNHEY and SVGAGI. The J segment lost 0 bases and the V segment lost 4 bases, leaving 4 bases of the junction unmatched. DNA of the CDR3: TGTGCCAGCAGTTTAACAGGGGGCGCCTCTGGAAACACCATATATTTT. Translation: CASSLTGGASGNTIYF.

Comments on this clone: One end of the junction does not line up with germline, which may come from a read error. The chain is built from TRBV30 and TRBJ2-7; 7 bases fit TRBD2. The CDR3 runs to 12 residues. Per the germline V gene, CDR1 is GTSNPN and CDR2 is SVGIG (reference sequence). The CDR3 reads CAWSPPSGLVAF. The CDR3 DNA is TGTGCCTGGAGTCCCCCTTCTGGACTAGTGGCCTTC.

This rearrangement joins TRBV4-1 to TRBJ2-7; tentatively, D is TRBD2 (6 bases). The germline V gene encodes CDR1 MGHRA and CDR2 YSYEKL. Trimming shortened V by 1 base and J by 6 bases, and 16 bases separated the two germline ends. The CDR3 spans 15 residues. The CDR3 DNA follows: TGCGCCAGCAGCCAAGGGGGGAGGCTAGGGGTCGAGCAGTACTTC. Its translation: CASSQGGRLGVEQYF.

The chain uses TRBV18 and TRBJ2-3, with D perhaps matching TRBD1 (7 bases). CDR1 and CDR2 (germline): KGHSH, LQKENI. The CDR3 is made up of 15 amino acids. V gave up 6 bases and J gave up 4 bases, with 17 bases separating them. CDR3 sequence: CASSTGRGAPDTQYF. In nucleotides, the CDR3 is TGTGCCAGCTCGACGGGCAGGGGGGCCCCAGATACGCAGTATTTT.

The V call is TRBV6-6, the J call TRBJ2-2, with 10 bases lining up with TRBD2. Germline V gene lookup returns CDR1 MNHNY and CDR2 SVGAGI (reference sequence). The CDR3 sequence is 16 residues long. The V and J ends lost 0 bases and 7 bases, in that order; junction bases with no gene match: 5. The CDR3 sequence is CASSYSGTSGVGELFF. CDR3 in DNA: TGTGCCAGCAGTTACTCGGGTACTAGCGGGGTCGGGGAGCTGTTTTTT.

The chain couples TRBV30 to TRBJ1-4; 9 bases agree with TRBD1. This CDR3 is 13 amino acids long. The V gene's germline CDR1 is GTSNPN and CDR2 SVGIG (reference sequence). J was trimmed by 6 bases and V by 8 bases; bases with no gene match: 7. In DNA, the CDR3 is TGTGCCAGCTACGGGACAGGGTATGAAAAACTGTTTTTT. This codes for CASYGTGYEKLFF.

The V and J genes are TRBV20-1 and TRBJ2-7, with D perhaps matching TRBD2 (6 bases). Trimming pared 3 bases from V and 5 bases from J, leaving 14 bases between. The CDR3 is 13 residues long. Germline V gene sequence: CDR1 DFQATT, CDR2 SNEGSKA (reference sequence). The chain's CDR3 is CSASGGRTDEQYF. The CDR3 DNA reads TGCAGTGCTAGTGGAGGGCGTACGGACGAGCAGTACTTC.

The rearrangement uses TRBV11-2 and TRBJ2-3; tentatively, D is TRBD1 (6 bases). Trimming shortened V by 7 bases and J by 0 bases, and 17 bases separated the two germline ends. The CDR3 is made up of 16 amino acids. In germline, CDR1 is SGHAT, CDR2 FQNNGV. CDR3 in DNA: TGTGCCAGCACATTCGCCGGGACACATAGCACAGATACGCAGTATTTT. Its protein is CASTFAGTHSTDTQYF.

The rearrangement joins TRBV3-1 (or the pseudogene TRBV3-2) to TRBJ1-3; D is ambiguous. CDR1 and CDR2 (germline): LGHDT, YNNKEL (reference sequence). This CDR3 spans 14 amino acids. V lost 6 bases to trimming and J lost 1 base, with 10 bases between them. CDR3 region: CASRDRVSGNTIYF. The CDR3 DNA sequence: TGTGCCAGCAGAGACCGGGTGTCTGGAAACACCATATATTTT.

This clone was counted a single time. The chain links TRBV10-2 to TRBJ1-1; 10 bases map to TRBD1. This CDR3 has 15 amino acids. Germline V lookup: CDR1 WSHSY, CDR2 SAAADI. J was trimmed by 1 base and V by 3 bases; bases with no gene match: 2. In DNA, the CDR3 is TGCGCCAGCAGTGACTGGACAGGGGGGAACACTGAAGCTTTCTTT. It encodes CASSDWTGGNTEAFF.

A remark on this clone: The same CDR3 arises from other DNA sequences in this sample as well. The genes are TRBV9 and TRBJ1-1; perhaps TRBD1 as D (6 bases). The V gene's germline CDR1 is SGDLS and CDR2 YYNGEE. The CDR3 extends over 13 amino acids. Deletions cut 2 bases from V and 3 bases from J, with 8 bases between. For the CDR3, the DNA is TGTGCCAGCAGCGTCAAGGGGGACACTGAAGCTTTCTTT. It specifies CASSVKGDTEAFF.

The rearrangement joins TRBV5-6 to TRBJ2-7; 12 bases line up with TRBD2. The CDR3 is 18 amino acids. The J segment lost 0 bases and the V segment lost 0 bases, leaving 7 bases of the junction unmatched. Germline lookup yields CDR1 SGHDT and CDR2 YYEEEE. In nucleotides, the CDR3 is TGTGCCAGCAGCTTGGGACTAGCGGGAGCGGCCCTCTCCTACGAGCAGTACTTC. Translated: CASSLGLAGAALSYEQYF.

V and J are TRBV6-2 or TRBV6-3 and TRBJ1-1; D remains unclear. The CDR3 consists of 13 residues. V was shortened by 4 bases and J by 3 bases, with 9 bases between the two germline ends. The germline CDR1 and CDR2 sequences are MNHEY and SVGEGT. The CDR3 region has the DNA TGTGCCAGCAGTTTAGTCCCGCACACTGAAGCTTTCTTT. This codes for CASSLVPHTEAFF.

V usage is TRBV4-2 and J usage is TRBJ2-3, with 8 positions matching TRBD2. The germline CDR1 and CDR2 sequences are LGHNA and YNFKEQ. V gave up 4 bases and J gave up 0 bases; unmatched junction bases: 9. The CDR3 is 17 amino acids. In nucleotides, the CDR3 is TGTGCCAGCAGCCCCCCGGGAGCGGGGGAGAGCACAGATACGCAGTATTTT. Its translation: CASSPPGAGESTDTQYF.

V usage is TRBV27 and J usage is TRBJ2-7; weak D call: TRBD1 (5 bases). Germline CDR1 MNHEY, CDR2 SMNVEV (reference sequence). Deletions cut 6 bases from V and 1 base from J, with 13 bases between. There are 14 residues in the CDR3. CDR3 sequence reads: CASREQDRSYEQYF. Here the CDR3 DNA reads TGTGCCAGCAGAGAACAGGACCGTTCCTACGAGCAGTACTTC.

The chain uses TRBV30 and TRBJ2-7; 9 bases map to TRBD1. The CDR3 contains 13 residues. The ends lost 2 bases at V and 4 bases at J; junction bases unmatched: 3. The V gene's germline CDR1 is GTSNPN and CDR2 SVGIG (reference sequence). The CDR3 reads CAWSLDRGYEQYF. The CDR3 coding sequence is TGTGCCTGGAGTTTAGACAGGGGGTACGAGCAGTACTTC.

The J gene is TRBJ1-4, the V gene TRBV5-1, with D possibly being TRBD1 (5 bases). Germline assignment: CDR1 SGHRS and CDR2 YFSETQ. The CDR3 runs to 16 residues. V lost 4 bases to trimming and J lost 0 bases, with 13 bases between them. DNA for the CDR3: TGCGCCAGCAGCCAGGGCTTGTTCACAACTAATGAAAAACTGTTTTTT. It translates to CASSQGLFTTNEKLFF.

Comments on this clone: An end of the junction differs from the germline gene, which may be a read error. This sequence joins TRBV18 and TRBJ1-5, with D maybe TRBD1 (5 bases). The CDR3 contains 17 residues. Germline V gives CDR1 KGHSH, CDR2 LQKENI. Here the CDR3 DNA reads TGTGCCAGCTCACCCTCCCTCTTAGACAGCCGTAATCAGCCCCAACATTTT. This gives the protein CASSPSLLDSRNQPQHF.

The chain joins TRBV7-6 to TRBJ2-6; D is possibly TRBD2 (5 bases). The CDR3 is 17 residues long. CDR1 and CDR2 from the germline V gene are SGHVS and FNYEAQ. The V end was cut by 2 bases, the J end by 0 bases, with 11 bases between. This CDR3 reads CASSLYGLNSGANVLTF. CDR3 DNA: TGTGCCAGCAGCTTATACGGACTGAACTCTGGGGCCAACGTCCTGACTTTC.

The chain employs TRBV3-1 (or the pseudogene TRBV3-2) and TRBJ2-3; 10 bases match TRBD2. The CDR3 contains 14 residues. Germline CDR1 is LGHDT and CDR2 is YNNKEL (reference sequence). With V trimmed by 5 bases and J by 2 bases, 1 base remained unmatched. For the CDR3, the DNA is TGTGCCAGCAGCAGCGGGGGGGCCACAGATACGCAGTATTTT. The encoded protein is CASSSGGATDTQYF.

The chain joins TRBV18 to TRBJ1-4; no definite D call. This CDR3 is built from 13 residues. Germline V gives CDR1 KGHSH, CDR2 LQKENI. Trimming cost V 6 bases and J 7 bases, with 12 bases left between them. The CDR3 bases are TGTGCCAGCTCCTTGGCGGGTCTTGAAAAACTGTTTTTT. Residues: CASSLAGLEKLFF.

The chain uses TRBV5-4 and TRBJ2-3; D call uncertain. The CDR3 covers 15 residues. Trimming shortened V by 0 bases and J by 0 bases, and 8 bases separated the two germline ends. CDR1 and CDR2 (germline): SGHNT, YYREEE (reference sequence). The CDR3 region is CASSLGGASTDTQYF. The DNA of the CDR3 is TGTGCCAGCAGCTTGGGCGGCGCTAGCACAGATACGCAGTATTTT.

The chain is built from TRBV5-1 and TRBJ1-2; D perhaps matches TRBD1 (5 bases). The CDR3 covers 17 residues. Trimming took off 4 bases at V and 2 bases at J, with 21 bases between the two ends. From germline, CDR1 is SGHRS and CDR2 YFSETQ. CDR3: CASSNRAGPKQNYGYTF. The CDR3 coding sequence is TGCGCCAGCAGCAACCGGGCAGGGCCCAAACAGAACTATGGCTACACCTTC.

The chain combines TRBV14 with TRBJ1-2; D gene unclear. Looked up from germline, CDR1 is SGHDN and CDR2 is FVKESK. This CDR3 region has 13 residues. Trimming stripped 9 bases from V and 4 bases from J, with 15 bases between. The CDR3 here is CARPPGRIYGYTF. Written as DNA, the CDR3 is TGTGCCAGACCCCCGGGTCGGATCTATGGCTACACCTTC.

The rearrangement links TRBV15 to TRBJ2-1, with 12 bases that match TRBD2. The CDR3 consists of 15 residues. V lost 5 bases, J lost 14 bases, and 13 bases stayed unmatched. Germline values: CDR1 LNHNV, CDR2 YYDKDF (reference sequence). The CDR3 spells CATSGPGLAGPREFF. The CDR3 coding sequence is TGTGCCACCAGCGGCCCGGGACTAGCGGGCCCTAGGGAGTTCTTC.